This entry is about one TCR beta chain. Its antigen is not known. This sample is drawn from a study of shared clonotypes between healthy human individuals. On the study more broadly: In total, the donors were a couple of women and a few men aged 18 to 49. Study-wide points: Despite large depth, rarefaction showed incomplete sorted-subset sequencing. Represented genetic and exposure-history diversity was restricted by having few donors. Larger estimated richness was generally recorded for naive subsets relative to memory subsets.

Germline lookup yields CDR1 MNHNS and CDR2 SASEGT. This CDR3 is 14 amino acids long. V was trimmed by 1 base and J by 3 bases, leaving 10 bases between them. Data came from immunoSEQ multiplex PCR; TCRdb stores just in-frame clones and leaves some out. Of about 2.2 million clones in the sample, around 93% were seen once. Positive CCR7 selection of CD45RO-negative cells yielded the naive CD8 cells, and terminally differentiated effector memory CD45RA+ cells were excluded. The gene calls are TRBV6-1 and TRBJ2-7, with D maybe TRBD1 (5 bases). The TCR was taken from a young man in good health. Some clones in this sample may be carry-over from other donors' samples. Sequences were obtained from naive CD8+ T cells from PBMCs. The CDR3 bases are TGTGCCAGCAGTGAAGGACCCAGGGTCTACGAGCAGTACTTC. It encodes CASSEGPRVYEQYF.